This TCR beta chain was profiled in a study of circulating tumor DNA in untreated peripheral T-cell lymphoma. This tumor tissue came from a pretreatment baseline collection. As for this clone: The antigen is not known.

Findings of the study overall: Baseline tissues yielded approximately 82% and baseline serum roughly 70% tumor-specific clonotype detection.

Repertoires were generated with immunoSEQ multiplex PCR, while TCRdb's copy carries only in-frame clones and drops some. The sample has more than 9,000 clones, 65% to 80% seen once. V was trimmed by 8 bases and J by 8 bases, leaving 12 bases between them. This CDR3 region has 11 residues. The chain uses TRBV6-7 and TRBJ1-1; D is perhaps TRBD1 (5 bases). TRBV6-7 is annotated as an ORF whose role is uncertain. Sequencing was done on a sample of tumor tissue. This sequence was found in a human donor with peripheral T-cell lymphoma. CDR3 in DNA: TGTGCCAGCGAACGAGGGGCCGAAGCTTTCTTT. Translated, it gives CASERGAEAFF.